The sequence of this T cell receptor beta chain was determined in a study of T-cell memory formation after mild COVID-19. Study-level results: SARS-CoV-2 specificity of second-wave clones peaking day 37 was unconfirmed.

To note about this clonotype: No antigen is known for it.

The CDR3 runs to 15 residues. V shed 4 bases and J 5 bases; nucleotides not matched to a gene: 6. Employing constant-segment primers, 5'RACE generated TCR alpha and TCR beta cDNA libraries bearing sample barcodes and UMIs. TCRdb re-analysed the 5' RACE reads in MiXCR, keeping a single row per CDR3 protein. This table has some 450,000 distinct CDR3 sequences, approximately 18% appearing once. Material: PBMCs or a T cell subset sorted from them (not recorded which). The clonotype was recovered from a man between 18 and 29 years old who had mild COVID-19 (a few samples of this study predate the infection). Cell type and time point are not known. The genes are TRBV12-3 or TRBV12-4 and TRBJ1-5; 9 nucleotides agree with TRBD1. CDR3 sequence reads: CASSYGTGIYQPQHF. In nucleotides, the CDR3 is TGTGCCAGCAGTTATGGGACAGGGATTTATCAGCCCCAGCATTTT.